This T cell receptor (beta chain) appears in the sequencing data of a study of T cell changes during pregnancy in multiple sclerosis. TCRdb's table, derived via immunoSEQ multiplex PCR, lists solely in-frame clones and lacks some. The sample comprises about 97,000 clones, roughly nine tenths of which are singletons, and approximately 0.8% rests with the top ten. Unmatched junction bases numbered 3, after V lost 4 bases and J lost 2 bases. Germline V gives CDR1 SGHDN, CDR2 FVKESK. The CDR3 consists of 14 residues. The receptor was isolated from a female donor in good health, enrolled as a control in a pregnancy study. Sequenced material: peripheral blood, taken in the second trimester of pregnancy. V usage is TRBV14 and J usage is TRBJ2-7; TRBD2 agrees at 9 bases. CDR3: CASSRGGRAYEQYF. Written as DNA, the CDR3 is TGTGCCAGCAGCCGGGGCGGGAGGGCCTACGAGCAGTACTTC.